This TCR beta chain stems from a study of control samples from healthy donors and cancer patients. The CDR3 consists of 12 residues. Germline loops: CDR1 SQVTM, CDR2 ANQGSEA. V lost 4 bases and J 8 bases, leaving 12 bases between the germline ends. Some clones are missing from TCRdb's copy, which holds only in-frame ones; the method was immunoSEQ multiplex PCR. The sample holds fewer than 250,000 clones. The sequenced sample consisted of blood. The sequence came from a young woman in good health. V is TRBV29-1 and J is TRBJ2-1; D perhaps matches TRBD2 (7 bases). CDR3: CSVVWGGHEQFF. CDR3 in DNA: TGCAGCGTTGTGTGGGGGGGCCATGAGCAGTTCTTC.